The T cell receptor beta chain described here comes from a study of T cell responses to AZD1222 COVID-19 vaccine (dated by TCRdb to the early 2020s). Turning to the overall study: A total of 230 or so trial participants underwent TCR sequencing, of whom some 210 received two doses of AZD1222 and some 25 received two doses of the MenACWY control vaccine. Trial participants were enrolled by age into 18-55, 56-69 and 70-plus year subgroups, with around 150, 28 and 57 TCR-sequenced participants respectively.

What the study reported, not specific to this receptor: After two AZD1222 doses, both the breadth and the depth of spike-specific TCRs were significantly higher than at day 0 and than in MenACWY recipients. Epitopes outside the regions mutated in the B.1.351 and B.1.1.7 variants were reportedly recognized by nearly half of the unique spike-specific TCRs. Because no day 14 peak-response samples were available, repertoires were characterized only after the peak T cell response. Conclusions about previously exposed vaccinees are limited because only six or seven AZD1222 recipients were SARS-CoV-2 seropositive at baseline. CD4 TCRs associated with the vaccine covered the entire spike protein, and the dominant responses were in regions 160-218 and 743-854. Participants were mostly white British, with more females than males. The authors suggested clonal diversity may have been underestimated. The 56-69-year group was small, and its depth increase did not reach significance, likely because of low power.

Interpreted using the paper, the time point label stands for: about 28 days (+/-7) after the second vaccine dose. AZD1222 recipients whose second dose came at about 4 weeks and those whose second dose came at about 12 weeks were combined into one group, since spike-specific TCR depth and breadth did not differ between the two schedules. The vaccinee samples were drawn from two UK trials, COV001 and COV002, one of which was a single-blind randomized controlled phase 2/3 trial testing AZD1222 (ChAdOx1 nCoV-19) in healthy adults. For TCRbeta chain sequencing, PBMC samples were collected from trial participants at day 0 and at day 28 after the second dose. According to the germline V gene, CDR1 reads SGDLS and CDR2 reads YYNGEE. The junction shows trimming of 0 bases on V and 9 bases on J, plus 13 bases between the germline ends. From the cysteine up to the phenylalanine, the CDR3 has a length of 14 residues. The only DNA kept is the CDR3, 42 bases in frame from the first base.

The CDR3 regions of human TCRbeta chains were subjected to immunosequencing. Processing in the source paper ran as follows. TCRs in the repertoires were compared against a reference library of SARS-CoV-2-specific TCRs that had been generated with the MIRA antigen-specificity platform. Breadth meant the fraction of unique TCRs that were SARS-CoV-2-associated, whereas depth meant the fraction of total T cells that were SARS-CoV-2-associated. Using the MIRA data, every spike-specific TCR was mapped to the spike region that the TCR reacted to and assigned to either a CD4 or a CD8 class. Log10-transformed breadth and depth values were compared by one-way ANOVA with Sidak's multiple comparisons tests. What TCRdb holds here is the immuneACCESS table cut down to in-frame rearrangements. Part of the clones is not present; checked against another copy, under half of the missing clones reflect an unresolved V gene, and the others are unexplained. V, J and clone size reflect that table, while D and trimming were determined from the DNA. Within this sample are approximately 140,000 clones, with 92% of them counted one time only. Roughly 1% of the sample belongs to the ten largest clones.

Regarding this clone: Its antigen target is currently unknown. The record has no base qualities; no much larger clone is one base away.

Sequenced here: peripheral blood, sampled 28 days after the second AZD1222 dose. This chain joins TRBV9 to TRBJ1-5; the D gene cannot be named for sure. This TCR derives from an adult who received the AZD1222 COVID-19 vaccine. The CDR3: CASSVATETGPQHF. DNA sequence: TGTGCCAGCAGCGTAGCCACCGAAACCGGGCCCCAGCATTTT.